A selection of T cell receptor beta chains follows, all from one sample in a study of patients and donors after allogeneic stem cell transplantation. TCRdb fed the RT-PCR reads into MiXCR, producing one record per CDR3 protein. Seen here are fewer than 200,000 distinct CDR3 sequences, around 30% observed once, and the top ten hold 3.2%. Sequences were obtained from blood, either unsorted or a sorted T cell fraction (not recorded which). These receptors came from a human donor who was either an allogeneic HSCT recipient or a stem cell or donor lymphocyte infusion donor (not recorded which). It is not recorded whose cells these are; they may come from a transplant donor. CDR3s include the opening cysteine and the closing phenylalanine or tryptophan. Each record gives: CDR3 DNA, CDR3 protein, clone size, J gene, V gene, D gene. The D gene is left open where the match is weak. Only part of the rows carry a size: once, few, many, or a class if the clone is expanded.

TGTGCCAGCTTAGGGGGGCCGGACGGTCCATTCTCTGGAAACACCATATATTTT | CASLGGPDGPFSGNTIYF | few | TRBJ1-3 | TRBV6-5 | -
TGTGCCAGCAGCTGGGGACAGGGAAGGGGCTATGGCTACACCTTC | CASSWGQGRGYGYTF | many | TRBJ1-2 | TRBV11-2 | TRBD1
TGTGCCAGCAGCTTGGGGACCGGAAGGGATACGCAGTATTTT | CASSLGTGRDTQYF | - | TRBJ2-3 | TRBV5-6 | -
TGCGCCAGCAGTCGACTAGCGACACAAGAGACCCAGTACTTC | CASSRLATQETQYF | - | TRBJ2-5 | TRBV5-1 | TRBD2
TGCGCCAGCAGCCAAGAAGGAGGGATAGAGAATCAGCCCCAGCATTTT | CASSQEGGIENQPQHF | - | TRBJ1-5 | TRBV4-3 | -
TGTGCCAGCAGGGCCAATGGCTACACCTTC | CASRANGYTF | few | TRBJ1-2 | TRBV6-6 | -
TGTGCCAGCAGCCTACTACGGACTAGCCAAGGGGGGGAGCAGTTCTTC | CASSLLRTSQGGEQFF | - | TRBJ2-1 | TRBV7-9 | TRBD2
TGCAGTGCTAGCGGGACAGAGATATTCACTGAAGCTTTCTTT | CSASGTEIFTEAFF | - | TRBJ1-1 | TRBV20-1 | TRBD1
TGTGCCAGCAGCTTAGGGAGGCAGCGTACGCAGTATTTT | CASSLGRQRTQYF | - | TRBJ2-3 | TRBV7-9 | -
TGTGCCAGCAGCTTAGGGCACTACACTGAAGCTTTCTTT | CASSLGHYTEAFF | few | TRBJ1-1 | TRBV7-2 | -
TGTGCCAGCAGTGGGGCAGGGGCCAGCTCCTACGAGCAGTACTTC | CASSGAGASSYEQYF | few | TRBJ2-7 | TRBV28 | -
TGCAGTGCTAGAGATCAGGGCCTTCGTGGGAACACCGGGGAGCTGTTTTTT | CSARDQGLRGNTGELFF | - | TRBJ2-2 | TRBV20-1 | -
TGCAGCGGAGCGGGAGGGAACTCCTACGAGCAGTACTTC | CSGAGGNSYEQYF | - | TRBJ2-7 | TRBV29-1 | TRBD2
TGTGCCAGCAGCCAAGAAGGCTGGGACTCCCTTCAGTTCTTC | CASSQEGWDSLQFF | - | TRBJ2-1 | TRBV14 | -
TGTGCCAGCAGTTCGACCATGTCCTACGAGCAGTACTTC | CASSSTMSYEQYF | - | TRBJ2-7 | TRBV6-2/TRBV6-3 | -
TGTGCCAGTAGTATAGATCGAGGTGGGGACCTCACTGAAGCTTTCTTT | CASSIDRGGDLTEAFF | few | TRBJ1-1 | TRBV19 | -
TGTGCCAGCAGCTGGACAGTACAAGAGACCCAGTACTTC | CASSWTVQETQYF | - | TRBJ2-5 | TRBV7-2 | -
TGTGCCGCTCGAGGGGGGGACGAGCAGTACTTC | CAARGGDEQYF | - | TRBJ2-7 | TRBV11-2 | -
TGTGCCAGCAGCTCTTTTGCCGGGACTCTAAATTCACCCCTCCACTTT | CASSSFAGTLNSPLHF | many | TRBJ1-6 | TRBV7-2 | -
TGCGCCAGCAGCCACTCGGACGCCGCGGGCGGCAATGAGCAGTTCTTC | CASSHSDAAGGNEQFF | few | TRBJ2-1 | TRBV4-1 | -
TGTGCCAGCAGTTTTCTAGCGGCCCAAGAGACCCAGTACTTC | CASSFLAAQETQYF | few | TRBJ2-5 | TRBV27 | TRBD2
TGTGCCAGCAGTTTGGGGGACAGGGGGCGCGAGCAGTACTTC | CASSLGDRGREQYF | - | TRBJ2-7 | TRBV6-5 | TRBD1
TGTGCCAGCAGCTTACGTAGCGGGAGCTCCTACAATGAGCAGTTCTTC | CASSLRSGSSYNEQFF | few | TRBJ2-1 | TRBV7-2 | TRBD2
TGTGCCTGGAGTCCAAGGGGCACCGCCGTAGCCAGAGCTTTCTTT | CAWSPRGTAVARAFF | once | TRBJ1-1 | TRBV30 | -
TGTGCCAGCAGCTTTGGGTCCGGGGGGGCCCAGCCCCAGCATTTT | CASSFGSGGAQPQHF | many | TRBJ1-5 | TRBV7-9 | -
TGCGCCAGCAGCCAAGCCAGTACGGACATTCAGTACTTC | CASSQASTDIQYF | few | TRBJ2-4 | TRBV4-1 | -
TGCAGTGCTAGCTGGGGGAACACCGGGGAGCTGTTTTTT | CSASWGNTGELFF | - | TRBJ2-2 | TRBV20-1 | -
TGTGCCAGCTCACCACCGTCGGGCTACGAGCAGTACTTC | CASSPPSGYEQYF | once | TRBJ2-7 | TRBV18 | -
TGTGCCAGCAGGCCGGCCGACAGCTACGAGCAGTACTTC | CASRPADSYEQYF | few | TRBJ2-7 | TRBV9 | -
TGTGCCAGCAGCTTTGCTAGCGGGAGGGACTACGAGCAGTACTTC | CASSFASGRDYEQYF | - | TRBJ2-7 | TRBV7-6 | TRBD2
TGTGCCAGCATCCCCGGGGGACGGGAAGGGGCGTGGGAGACCCAGTACTTC | CASIPGGREGAWETQYF | few | TRBJ2-5 | TRBV7-8 | -
TGTGCCAGCAGTTTATTGACAGGGCGAAGGTACGAGCAGTACTTC | CASSLLTGRRYEQYF | - | TRBJ2-7 | TRBV27 | TRBD1
TGCAGTGCTAGAGATTTAGGACAGGGGGACACTGAAGCTTTCTTT | CSARDLGQGDTEAFF | few | TRBJ1-1 | TRBV20-1 | TRBD1
TGTGCCAGCAGCTTAGGGAGGGATTGGGGAGAGACCCAGTACTTC | CASSLGRDWGETQYF | few | TRBJ2-5 | TRBV7-2 | -
TGCGCCAGCAGCCAAGGCTGGACTAGCGGCGACCTATACAATGAGCAGTTCTTC | CASSQGWTSGDLYNEQFF | - | TRBJ2-1 | TRBV4-1 | TRBD2
TGTGCCAGCAGCTTAGCGCCAGGGGGCGGAACTGAAGCTTTCTTT | CASSLAPGGGTEAFF | - | TRBJ1-1 | TRBV7-9 | TRBD1
TGTGCCAGCAGCGTAGTGGACGGTTCTAGCACAGATACGCAGTATTTT | CASSVVDGSSTDTQYF | - | TRBJ2-3 | TRBV9 | -
TGCAGTGCTAGGTTCAGGAATCAGCCCCAGCATTTT | CSARFRNQPQHF | few | TRBJ1-5 | TRBV20-1 | -
TGTGCCAGCAGCGAAAAGCAGGGACGGAACACTGAAGCTTTCTTT | CASSEKQGRNTEAFF | - | TRBJ1-1 | TRBV5-5 | -
TGTGCCAGCACAGGGAGGGCATCTACTGAAGCTTTCTTT | CASTGRASTEAFF | many | TRBJ1-1 | TRBV6-1 | -
TGTGCCAGCAGTTCAGGGCCCACTGAAGCTTTCTTT | CASSSGPTEAFF | - | TRBJ1-1 | TRBV12-3/TRBV12-4 | -
TGCAGTGCCAGGGACAGGGGGCGGAGAGAGCAGTACTTC | CSARDRGRREQYF | few | TRBJ2-7 | TRBV20-1 | TRBD1
TGTGCCAGCGCCCCGGGGACTGGTCGGGGCTACACCTTC | CASAPGTGRGYTF | few | TRBJ1-2 | TRBV28 | -
TGTGCCAGTCTCTTGGTGCGGGAGAGCAATGAGCAGTTCTTC | CASLLVRESNEQFF | once | TRBJ2-1 | TRBV12-3/TRBV12-4 | TRBD2
TGTGCCAGCAGCTTAGGACAGCAAACCTACGAGCAGTACTTC | CASSLGQQTYEQYF | - | TRBJ2-7 | TRBV7-9 | -